The clone carrying this T cell receptor beta chain was seen repeatedly, ten times or more. TCRdb re-called the RT-PCR reads through MiXCR, storing one row per CDR3 protein. Of 550,000 to 750,000 distinct CDR3 sequences listed, 12% to 15% are singletons. Between the trimmed V and J ends, which lost 2 bases and 5 bases, there was a span of 9 bases. Germline CDR1 reads SGHTA; CDR2 reads FQGTGA. CDR3 length: 13 amino acids. This receptor was identified in a female donor in good health, serving as a healthy control. The source material was memory CD4+ T cells from blood. V and J are TRBV7-3 and TRBJ2-5; either TRBD1 or TRBD2 may supply D (5 bases each). CDR3 sequence: CASSLSGDETQYF. The CDR3, as DNA: TGTGCCAGCAGCTTATCCGGGGACGAGACCCAGTACTTC.